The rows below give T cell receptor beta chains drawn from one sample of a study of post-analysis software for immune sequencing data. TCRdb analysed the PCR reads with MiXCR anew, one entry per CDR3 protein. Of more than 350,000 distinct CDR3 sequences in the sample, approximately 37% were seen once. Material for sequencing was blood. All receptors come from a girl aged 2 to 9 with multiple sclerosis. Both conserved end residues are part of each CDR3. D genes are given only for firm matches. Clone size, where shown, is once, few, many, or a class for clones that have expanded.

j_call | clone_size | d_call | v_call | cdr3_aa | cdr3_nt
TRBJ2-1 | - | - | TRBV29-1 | CSVPSTELKQFF | TGCAGCGTGCCCTCGACGGAGCTGAAGCAGTTCTTC
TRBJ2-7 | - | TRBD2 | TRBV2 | CASSETSGRWDEQYF | TGTGCCAGCAGTGAAACTAGCGGGAGGTGGGACGAGCAGTACTTC
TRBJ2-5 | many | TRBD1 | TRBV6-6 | CASSWGQQETQYF | TGTGCCAGCAGTTGGGGACAGCAAGAGACCCAGTACTTC
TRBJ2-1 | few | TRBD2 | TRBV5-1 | CASSDGTSGPYNEQFF | TGCGCCAGCAGCGATGGGACTAGCGGGCCGTACAATGAGCAGTTCTTC
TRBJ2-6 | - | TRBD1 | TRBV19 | CASQRGQVYFAGANVLTF | TGTGCCAGTCAGAGGGGACAGGTGTATTTCGCTGGGGCCAACGTCCTGACTTTC
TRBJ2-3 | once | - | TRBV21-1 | CASSPGGLRDTQYF | TGTGCCAGCAGCCCCGGGGGCCTCCGAGATACGCAGTATTTT
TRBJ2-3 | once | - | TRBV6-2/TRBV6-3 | CASSYFRDATPRVTDTQYF | TGTGCCAGCAGTTACTTCAGGGACGCTACACCTCGGGTCACAGATACGCAGTATTTT
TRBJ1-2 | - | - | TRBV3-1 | CASSHAGTNSGYTF | TGTGCCAGCAGCCATGCCGGGACGAATAGTGGCTACACCTTC
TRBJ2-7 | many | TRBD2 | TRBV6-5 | CASSYPSKTGTRAYEQYF | TGTGCCAGCAGTTACCCCTCAAAAACCGGGACTAGAGCCTACGAGCAGTACTTC
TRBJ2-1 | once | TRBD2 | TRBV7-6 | CASSSSGAAYNEQFF | TGTGCCAGCAGCTCTAGCGGGGCCGCCTACAATGAGCAGTTCTTC
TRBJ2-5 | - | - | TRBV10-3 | CAISEGVLRRGKETQYF | TGTGCCATCAGTGAAGGGGTCCTGAGGAGGGGCAAAGAGACCCAGTACTTC
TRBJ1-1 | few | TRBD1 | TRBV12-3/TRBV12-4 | CASNRDSYTEAFF | TGTGCCAGCAATAGGGACAGCTACACTGAAGCTTTCTTT
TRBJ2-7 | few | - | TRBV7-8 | CASQREDQLYEQYF | TGTGCCAGCCAAAGGGAGGACCAACTGTACGAGCAGTACTTC
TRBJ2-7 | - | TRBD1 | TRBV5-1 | CASSWDRSSYEQYF | TGCGCCAGCAGCTGGGACAGGAGCTCCTACGAGCAGTACTTC
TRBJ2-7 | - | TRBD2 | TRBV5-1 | CASSPLSGGYYEQYF | TGCGCCAGCAGCCCCCTTAGCGGGGGATACTACGAGCAGTACTTC
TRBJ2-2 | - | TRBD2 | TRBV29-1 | CSVRVAGSTGELFF | TGCAGCGTTAGGGTAGCGGGAAGCACCGGGGAGCTGTTTTTT
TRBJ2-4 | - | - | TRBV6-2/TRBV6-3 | CASSRTYKNIQYF | TGTGCCAGCAGTAGGACCTACAAAAACATTCAGTACTTC
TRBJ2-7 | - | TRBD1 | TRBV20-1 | CSAPTGGIYEQYF | TGCAGTGCACCGACAGGGGGCATCTACGAGCAGTACTTC